The 19 T cell receptor beta chains reported below all come from one sample, sequenced in a study of technical replicates of blood from several donors. The data were produced by immunoSEQ multiplex PCR, yet TCRdb's version contains in-frame clones alone and is incomplete. The table lists around 54,000 clones, more than 95% of them singletons. Sequenced input: T cells isolated from PBMCs. These receptor sequences come from a human donor in good health.

The chain is built from TRBV29-1 and TRBJ2-7, with D tentatively TRBD2 (6 bases). The length of the CDR3 is 15 residues. The germline CDR1 and CDR2 sequences are SQVTM and ANQGSEA. With 5 bases removed from V and 5 bases from J, the gap between germline ends came to 22 bases. The CDR3 nucleotides are TGCAGCGTTCTTTACCCCGGGACTTTTGCGGACGAGCAGTACTTC. This codes for CSVLYPGTFADEQYF.

CDR3 sequence: CASSLTGYEQYF. The CDR3 DNA follows: TGTGCCAGCAGCTTGACTGGCTACGAGCAGTACTTC. This chain joins TRBV7-9 and TRBJ2-7; D ambiguous. The length of the CDR3 is 12 residues. CDR1 is SEHNR and CDR2 is FQNEAQ in the germline V gene (reference sequence). V lost 3 bases and J 3 bases, leaving 6 bases between the germline ends.

This chain uses TRBV30 with TRBJ1-1; no clear D gene. The V end lost 2 bases, the J end lost 4 bases, and 11 bases lay between the germline ends. The CDR3 runs to 13 residues. Germline V gives CDR1 GTSNPN, CDR2 SVGIG (reference sequence). The CDR3 protein is CAWSPGGGTEAFF. CDR3 nucleotide sequence: TGTGCCTGGAGTCCCGGTGGTGGCACTGAAGCTTTCTTT.

V is TRBV5-1 and J is TRBJ1-1; D unclear. With 2 bases removed from V and 1 base from J, the gap between germline ends came to 9 bases. This CDR3 has 14 amino acids. The V gene's germline CDR1 is SGHRS and CDR2 YFSETQ. CDR3 protein: CASSFWQSNTEAFF. The DNA of the CDR3 is TGCGCCAGCAGCTTCTGGCAGTCGAACACTGAAGCTTTCTTT. The whole variable domain, filled in from reference TRBV5-1 and TRBJ1-1, reads KAGVTQTPRYLIKTRGQQVTLSCSPISGHRSVSWYQQTPGQGLQFLFEYFSETQRNKGNFPGRFSGRQFSNSRSEMNVSTLELGDSALYLCASSFWQSNTEAFFGQGTRLTVV.

This chain uses TRBV30 with TRBJ2-7; D unclear. Trimming took off 0 bases at V and 1 base at J, with 13 bases between the two ends. There are 15 residues in the CDR3. Germline loops: CDR1 GTSNPN, CDR2 SVGIG (reference sequence). DNA for the CDR3: TGTGCCTGGAGTGTACCCCGTCACCTATCCTACGAGCAGTACTTC. It encodes CAWSVPRHLSYEQYF.

V is TRBV5-1 and J is TRBJ2-7; 8 nucleotides line up with TRBD2. The CDR3 loop spans 15 amino acids. V was clipped by 4 bases and J by 0 bases; unmatched bases: 6. Germline-derived CDR1 and CDR2 are SGHRS and YFSETQ. As DNA, the CDR3 is TGCGCCAGCAGCATAGCGGGACCTCGCTCCTACGAGCAGTACTTC. It is translated as CASSIAGPRSYEQYF.

In its sample, this clone was seen once. CDR3 region: CASSQELVPNEKLFF. For the CDR3, the DNA is TGCGCCAGCAGCCAAGAACTGGTACCTAATGAAAAACTGTTTTTT. The rearrangement joins TRBV4-3 to TRBJ1-4; D gene unclear. With 0 bases removed from V and 3 bases from J, the gap between germline ends came to 8 bases. The length of the CDR3 is 15 residues. Germline assignment: CDR1 LGHNA and CDR2 YSLEER.

The chain carries TRBV6-1 and TRBJ1-4, with D uncertain. CDR1 is MNHNS and CDR2 is SASEGT in the germline V gene. V lost 1 base, J lost 2 bases, and 5 bases lay in between. This CDR3 is 14 amino acids long. The CDR3 reads CASSEVLTNEKLFF. CDR3 DNA: TGTGCCAGCAGTGAAGTTCTGACTAATGAAAAACTGTTTTTT.

This sequence joins TRBV5-4 and TRBJ2-7, with 9 bases matching TRBD1. Germline values: CDR1 SGHNT, CDR2 YYREEE (reference sequence). The CDR3 covers 14 residues. The ends lost 5 bases at V and 3 bases at J; junction bases unmatched: 6. The CDR3 DNA follows: TGTGCCAGCAGTTACCGGGACAGGGTCTACGAGCAGTACTTC. It translates to CASSYRDRVYEQYF.

The rearrangement links TRBV27 to TRBJ2-7; 7 positions match TRBD1. CDR1 and CDR2 from the germline V gene are MNHEY and SMNVEV (reference sequence). V lost 4 bases to trimming and J lost 7 bases; unmatched junction nucleotides: 10. The CDR3 consists of 14 residues. CDR3 loop: CASSSTGAHWEQYF. In DNA form, the CDR3 reads TGTGCCAGCAGTTCCACAGGGGCGCATTGGGAGCAGTACTTC.

The chain is built from TRBV5-4 and TRBJ2-1; no firm D call. Germline assignment: CDR1 SGHNT and CDR2 YYREEE (reference sequence). Trimming cost V 1 base and J 1 base, with 9 bases left between them. The CDR3 has 15 residues. The chain's CDR3 is CASSLRVLSYNEQFF. The CDR3 nucleotides read TGTGCCAGCAGCTTGCGAGTGCTTTCCTACAATGAGCAGTTCTTC.

The chain recombines TRBV28 with TRBJ1-4, with TRBD1 identical over 11 bases. V gave up 4 bases and J gave up 3 bases; unmatched junction bases: 4. The CDR3 is 16 amino acids. Germline CDR1 reads MDHEN; CDR2 reads SYDVKM. CDR3 loop: CASSSPDRGPNEKLFF. For the CDR3, the DNA is TGTGCCAGCAGTTCGCCGGACAGGGGGCCTAATGAAAAACTGTTTTTT.

The rearrangement links TRBV7-2 to TRBJ2-7; 7 bases are shared with TRBD1. The CDR3 loop spans 15 amino acids. Losses at the gene ends were 7 bases for V and 6 bases for J; bases not matched to a gene: 15. Germline V gene data show CDR1 as SGHTA and CDR2 as FQGNSA. The CDR3 here is CASTRGDRVLSEQYF. DNA of the CDR3: TGTGCCAGCACCCGGGGAGACAGGGTATTAAGCGAGCAGTACTTC.

The gene calls are TRBV4-2 and TRBJ2-4; TRBD2 aligns across 7 bases. This CDR3 contains 17 residues. Germline CDR1 reads LGHNA; CDR2 reads YNFKEQ. V gave up 1 base and J gave up 0 bases; unmatched junction bases: 6. The CDR3 spells CASSQAASGVAKNIQYF. The CDR3 DNA reads as TGTGCCAGCAGCCAAGCTGCTAGCGGTGTAGCCAAAAACATTCAGTACTTC.

The CDR3 loop is CASSVASTGYYGYTF. CDR3 in DNA: TGTGCCAGCAGCGTAGCTTCGACAGGGTACTATGGCTACACCTTC. V gene TRBV9 combines with J gene TRBJ1-2, with 7 nucleotides matching TRBD1. The V gene end was trimmed by 0 bases and the J gene end by 3 bases; junction bases not matched to a gene: 5. Per the germline V gene, CDR1 is SGDLS and CDR2 is YYNGEE. CDR3 length equals 15 residues.

The table lists this clone with a few counts. V gene TRBV6-5 combines with J gene TRBJ1-1; D is ambiguous. The CDR3 contains 12 residues. Deletions cut 1 base from V and 7 bases from J, with 7 bases between. Germline V gene data show CDR1 as MNHEY and CDR2 as SVGAGI. CDR3 residues: CASSYYNGEAFF. The CDR3 DNA sequence: TGTGCCAGCAGTTACTATAACGGTGAAGCTTTCTTT.

This chain links TRBV5-1 with TRBJ2-2; the match to TRBD2 covers 10 bases. This CDR3 is built from 17 residues. Unmatched junction bases numbered 12, after V lost 4 bases and J lost 6 bases. The germline gives CDR1 SGHRS, CDR2 YFSETQ. CDR3 sequence: CASSPTLAGVRSGELFF. The CDR3 nucleotides are TGCGCCAGCAGCCCCACCCTAGCGGGAGTCCGATCCGGGGAGCTGTTTTTT.

The rearrangement links TRBV30 to TRBJ2-1; 9 bases are a match to TRBD2. Unmatched junction bases numbered 6, after V lost 0 bases and J lost 3 bases. The CDR3 has 16 amino acids. Germline V gives CDR1 GTSNPN, CDR2 SVGIG (reference sequence). DNA for the CDR3: TGTGCCTGGAGTGTTCCGCTAGCGGGAAACTACAATGAGCAGTTCTTC. Amino acid sequence: CAWSVPLAGNYNEQFF.

This chain connects TRBV9 to TRBJ1-3; D is unresolved. Germline assignment: CDR1 SGDLS and CDR2 YYNGEE. Deletions cut 7 bases from V and 6 bases from J, with 11 bases between. This CDR3 contains 12 residues. As DNA, the CDR3 is TGTGCCAGCTCGGGGATTGAAAACACCATATATTTT. It encodes CASSGIENTIYF.